This T cell receptor (beta chain) derives from a study of Graves' ophthalmopathy and Graves' hyperthyroidism. The CDR3 loop spans 13 amino acids. CDR1 is MNHNS and CDR2 is SASEGT in the germline V gene. The germline V and J ends were trimmed by 7 bases and 4 bases, with 13 bases remaining between them. There are many counts of this clonotype. Amplification from RNA transcripts yielded the TCR beta CDR3 regions. The authors performed first-round RT-PCR with HTBI primers and then a second-round multiplex PCR. MiXCR was run by TCRdb on the multiplex PCR reads, yielding one entry per CDR3 protein. The table includes under 350,000 distinct CDR3 sequences, under 20% detected once.

This receptor was identified in an adult man with Graves' ophthalmopathy. Sequencing was performed on peripheral blood. The rearrangement joins TRBV6-1 to TRBJ1-1, with D unclear. CDR3 nucleotide sequence: TGTGCCAGCACCAAGGGTGTGGGCACTGAAGCTTTCTTT. Protein: CASTKGVGTEAFF.